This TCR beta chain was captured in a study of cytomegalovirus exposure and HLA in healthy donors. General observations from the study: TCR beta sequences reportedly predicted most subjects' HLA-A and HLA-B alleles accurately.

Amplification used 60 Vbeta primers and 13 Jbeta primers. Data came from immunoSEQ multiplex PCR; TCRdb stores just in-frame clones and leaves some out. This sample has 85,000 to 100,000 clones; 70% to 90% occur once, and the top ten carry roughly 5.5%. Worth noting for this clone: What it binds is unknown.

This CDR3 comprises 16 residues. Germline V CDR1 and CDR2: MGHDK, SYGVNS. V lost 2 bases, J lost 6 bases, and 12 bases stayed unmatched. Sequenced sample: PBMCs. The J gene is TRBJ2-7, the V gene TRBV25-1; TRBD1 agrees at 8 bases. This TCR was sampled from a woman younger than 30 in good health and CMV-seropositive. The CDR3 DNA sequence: TGTGCCAGCAGTGAACCGGACAGGGTGGGCTTGGGCGAGCAGTACTTC. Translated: CASSEPDRVGLGEQYF.